A single sample gave rise to the 27 T cell receptor beta chains below, sequenced in a study of T-cell memory formation after mild COVID-19. Using its own MiXCR run on the 5' RACE reads, TCRdb lists one record per CDR3 protein. This table holds tens of thousands of distinct CDR3 sequences, approximately 9.5% found once. The sequencing input was PBMCs or a T cell subset sorted from them (not recorded which). These receptors were taken from a man between 18 and 29 years old who had mild COVID-19 (a few samples of this study predate the infection). Cell type and time point are not known.

This chain connects TRBV7-8 to TRBJ1-6; 9 nucleotides line up with TRBD1. CDR3 length equals 16 residues. The J segment lost 5 bases and the V segment lost 2 bases, leaving 4 bases of the junction unmatched. CDR1 is SGHVS and CDR2 is FQNEAQ in the germline V gene. The CDR3 spells CASSLLGQGNNSPLHF. The CDR3 bases are TGTGCCAGCAGCTTACTGGGACAGGGTAATAATTCACCCCTCCACTTT.

The table lists this clonotype with many counts. The chain recombines TRBV5-1 with TRBJ2-1, with TRBD2 identical over 13 bases. The germline V gene encodes CDR1 SGHRS and CDR2 YFSETQ. Trimming at V came to 4 bases and at J to 10 bases, leaving 11 bases not matched to a gene. The CDR3 spans 16 residues. CDR3 region: CASSPGLAGAGGEQFF. The CDR3 DNA follows: TGCGCCAGCAGCCCCGGACTAGCGGGGGCCGGGGGAGAGCAGTTCTTC.

V is TRBV20-1 and J is TRBJ2-7, with D possibly called TRBD1 or TRBD2 (5 bases each). The germline V gene encodes CDR1 DFQATT and CDR2 SNEGSKA (reference sequence). The CDR3 is made up of 15 amino acids. V was trimmed by 4 bases and J by 3 bases, leaving 19 bases between them. CDR3 amino acids: CSATPRGAPFYEQYV. CDR3 DNA sequence: TGCAGTGCTACCCCGAGAGGGGCTCCCTTCTACGAGCAGTACGTC.

The chain combines TRBV20-1 with TRBJ1-1, with 7 bases aligning to TRBD1. There are 15 residues in the CDR3. Unmatched junction bases numbered 8, after V lost 4 bases and J lost 0 bases. Germline V gene lookup returns CDR1 DFQATT and CDR2 SNEGSKA (reference sequence). Written as DNA, the CDR3 is TGCAGTGCTACCAATCCTCAGGGGGTGAACACTGAAGCTTTCTTT. This gives the protein CSATNPQGVNTEAFF.

This clonotype occurred a few times. V usage is TRBV19 and J usage is TRBJ2-7; no definite D call. CDR3 length: 13 residues. Germline CDR1 reads LNHDA; CDR2 reads SQIVND (reference sequence). V was clipped by 4 bases and J by 2 bases, with 9 bases between them. DNA of the CDR3: TGTGCCAGTAGTAGACTCTTCCCCTACGAGCAGTACTTC. The encoded protein is CASSRLFPYEQYF. Together with reference TRBV19 and TRBJ2-7, the CDR3 gives the full variable domain: DGGITQSPKYLFRKEGQNVTLSCEQNLNHDAMYWYRQDPGQGLRLIYYSQIVNDFQKGDIAEGYSVSREKKESFPLTVTSAQKNPTAFYLCASSRLFPYEQYFGPGTRLTVT.

This clonotype came up many times. The chain has TRBV7-2 and TRBJ2-3, with TRBD2 identical over 8 bases. This CDR3 contains 12 residues. Germline loops: CDR1 SGHTA, CDR2 FQGNSA. J gave up 8 bases and V 6 bases, and 4 bases lay outside the gene matches. DNA for the CDR3: TGTGCCAGCAGAAGGACTAGCCCTACGCAGTATTTT. This sequence encodes CASRRTSPTQYF.

The rearrangement links TRBV5-1 to TRBJ1-1; D unresolved. The CDR3 runs 13 residues. Germline-derived CDR1 and CDR2 are SGHRS and YFSETQ. V lost 4 bases and J lost 3, with 10 bases in between. The CDR3 protein is CASSRGRDTEAFF. The CDR3 region has the DNA TGCGCCAGCAGCCGCGGACGAGACACTGAAGCTTTCTTT.

The gene calls are TRBV30 and TRBJ1-1, with D tentatively TRBD1 (5 bases). Germline CDR1 GTSNPN, CDR2 SVGIG (reference sequence). This CDR3 has 13 amino acids. Trimming shortened V by 4 bases and J by 5 bases, and 14 bases separated the two germline ends. Here the CDR3 reads CAWNGQGGTEAFF. The CDR3 DNA follows: TGTGCCTGGAATGGGCAGGGAGGGACTGAAGCTTTCTTT.

This sequence joins TRBV4-3 and TRBJ2-1, with D perhaps matching TRBD1 (5 bases). V lost 0 bases to trimming and J lost 11 bases, with 11 bases between them. In germline, CDR1 is LGHNA, CDR2 YSLEER. CDR3 length: 13 amino acids. The CDR3 loop is CASSQDQGGKQFF. The DNA for the CDR3 is TGCGCCAGCAGCCAAGATCAGGGCGGAAAGCAGTTCTTC.

This clonotype was detected only a few times. The chain carries TRBV27 and TRBJ1-2; perhaps TRBD1 as D (6 bases). Germline CDR1 MNHEY, CDR2 SMNVEV (reference sequence). Trimming took 0 bases from V and 5 from J, leaving 13 bases between them. CDR3 size: 15 residues. The CDR3 reads CASSLSLGAQYGYTF. The CDR3 DNA sequence: TGTGCCAGCAGTTTATCCTTGGGGGCTCAGTATGGCTACACCTTC.

This clonotype was seen a handful of times. The chain employs TRBV20-1 and TRBJ2-7; no definite D call. Trimming pared 6 bases from V and 5 bases from J, leaving 11 bases between. Germline CDR1 reads DFQATT; CDR2 reads SNEGSKA (reference sequence). CDR3 length equals 11 residues. The CDR3 nucleotides read TGCAGTGCCCCACGGGCTAACGAGCAGTACTTC. Amino acids: CSAPRANEQYF.

The chain is built from TRBV27 and TRBJ2-7; no reliable D call. Germline V CDR1 and CDR2: MNHEY, SMNVEV (reference sequence). This CDR3 spans 13 amino acids. Between the trimmed V and J ends, which lost 5 bases and 0 bases, there was a span of 8 bases. CDR3 residues: CASSTQYSYEQYF. In DNA, the CDR3 is TGTGCCAGCAGTACACAGTACTCCTACGAGCAGTACTTC.

The V call is TRBV7-8, the J call TRBJ2-2; no definite D call. CDR3 length equals 11 residues. CDR1 is SGHVS, CDR2 FQNEAQ, per germline. The V end lost 6 bases, the J end lost 6 bases, and 5 bases lay between the germline ends. CDR3 sequence: CASRDPGELFF. Here the CDR3 DNA reads TGTGCCAGCAGAGATCCCGGGGAGCTGTTTTTT.

The V call is TRBV5-1, the J call TRBJ2-1, with D possibly TRBD2 on 5 matching bases. Germline V gene sequence: CDR1 SGHRS, CDR2 YFSETQ. V gave up 5 bases and J gave up 4 bases, with 10 bases separating them. The CDR3 is made up of 13 amino acids. CDR3 loop: CASSGGRYNEQFF. In DNA form, the CDR3 reads TGCGCCAGCAGTGGAGGACGATACAATGAGCAGTTCTTC. Complete variable domain (other parts from reference TRBV5-1 and TRBJ2-1): KAGVTQTPRYLIKTRGQQVTLSCSPISGHRSVSWYQQTPGQGLQFLFEYFSETQRNKGNFPGRFSGRQFSNSRSEMNVSTLELGDSALYLCASSGGRYNEQFFGPGTRLTVL.

The CDR3 bases are TGTGCCAGCAGCCATCGACTAGCGGGGGACTCCTACGAGCAGTACGTC. Protein product: CASSHRLAGDSYEQYV. The chain is built from TRBV6-1 and TRBJ2-7, with 12 bases fitting TRBD2. CDR3 size: 16 residues. Trimming cost V 6 bases and J 0 bases; bases outside gene matches: 6. Germline V CDR1 and CDR2: MNHNS, SASEGT.

This clonotype was counted between two and nine times. The DNA for the CDR3 is TGTGCCAGCAGCCGGGAGAGGGCTAACACTGAAGCTTTCTTT. It codes for CASSRERANTEAFF. This chain uses TRBV11-2 with TRBJ1-1, with D unresolved. There are 14 residues in the CDR3. CDR1 is SGHAT and CDR2 is FQNNGV in the germline V gene. V gave up 5 bases and J gave up 2 bases, with 12 bases separating them.

Only a few counts were recorded for this clonotype. The chain carries TRBV5-6 and TRBJ2-2; TRBD1 agrees at 7 bases. Germline loops: CDR1 SGHDT, CDR2 YYEEEE. V trimming: 2 bases; J trimming: 7 bases; junction bases outside the gene matches: 11. The CDR3 has 16 amino acids. CDR3 coding DNA: TGTGCCAGCAGCTTTCGTAGGGACAGCCGAGGCGGGGAGCTGTTTTTT. As protein: CASSFRRDSRGGELFF.

This clonotype was counted only a few times. This chain uses TRBV7-2 with TRBJ2-1, with D perhaps matching TRBD1 (5 bases). Germline V gives CDR1 SGHTA, CDR2 FQGNSA. V was clipped by 5 bases and J by 7 bases, with 15 bases between them. CDR3 length: 14 residues. CDR3 region: CASSPYRGTNEQFF. The CDR3 bases are TGTGCCAGCAGCCCATATAGGGGTACGAATGAGCAGTTCTTC. The full variable domain, its missing parts supplied by reference TRBV7-2 and TRBJ2-1, is GAGVSQSPSNKVTEKGKDVELRCDPISGHTALYWYRQSLGQGLEFLIYFQGNSAPDKSGLPSDRFSAERTGGSVSTLTIQRTQQEDSAVYLCASSPYRGTNEQFFGPGTRLTVL.

The gene calls are TRBV5-1 and TRBJ1-1; D ambiguous. This CDR3 is 12 amino acids long. In germline, CDR1 is SGHRS, CDR2 YFSETQ. Between the trimmed V and J ends, which lost 4 bases and 1 base, there was a span of 5 bases. The chain's CDR3 is CASSKENTEAFF. The CDR3 DNA reads TGCGCCAGCAGCAAAGAGAACACTGAAGCTTTCTTT.

This clonotype was detected ten times or more. The chain has TRBV4-3 and TRBJ2-3; no firm D call. Germline V gene sequence: CDR1 LGHNA, CDR2 YSLEER. V dropped 0 bases and J dropped 6 bases, with 10 bases sitting between them. The CDR3 runs 14 residues. The DNA of the CDR3 is TGCGCCAGCAGCCAAGATAGTGGCTGGGATACGCAGTATTTT. This translates into CASSQDSGWDTQYF.

This clonotype has just a few counts. V gene TRBV19 combines with J gene TRBJ1-1; 10 nucleotides agree with TRBD1. This CDR3 spans 15 amino acids. The V and J ends lost 8 bases and 1 base, in that order; junction bases with no gene match: 7. CDR1 is LNHDA and CDR2 is SQIVND in the germline V gene (reference sequence). The CDR3 sequence is CASANRDRGNTEAFF. The CDR3 nucleotides are TGTGCCAGTGCTAACCGGGACAGGGGGAACACTGAAGCTTTCTTT.

This clonotype was seen many times. The rearrangement uses TRBV5-1 and TRBJ2-5; TRBD2 matches 13 bases. Germline loops: CDR1 SGHRS, CDR2 YFSETQ. V shed 4 bases and J 7 bases; nucleotides not matched to a gene: 10. The CDR3 totals 16 residues. The CDR3 reads CASSAPGLAGSRTQYF. As DNA, the CDR3 is TGCGCCAGCAGCGCGCCGGGACTAGCGGGGTCTCGGACCCAGTACTTC.

The chain has TRBV9 and TRBJ2-3; D tentatively fits TRBD1 or TRBD2 (5 bases each). This CDR3 is built from 16 residues. Trimming stripped 4 bases from V and 9 bases from J, with 24 bases between. Germline CDR1 is SGDLS and CDR2 is YYNGEE. CDR3 sequence: CASSFTTGISGVTQYF. Here the CDR3 DNA reads TGTGCCAGCAGCTTCACCACAGGTATCTCCGGGGTAACGCAGTATTTT.

The rearrangement joins TRBV5-1 to TRBJ2-1; 9 nucleotides match TRBD2. The CDR3 runs to 15 residues. Per germline, CDR1 SGHRS and CDR2 YFSETQ. V was pared by 3 bases and J by 8 bases, with 9 bases of the junction left unmatched. The CDR3 loop reads CASSSGGGASDEQFF. CDR3 sequence (DNA): TGCGCCAGCAGCTCTGGCGGGGGGGCCTCCGATGAGCAGTTCTTC.

This clonotype was counted only a few times. The rearrangement links TRBV7-2 to TRBJ1-1, with TRBD1 matching 7 bases. The CDR3 spans 17 residues. After removal of 8 bases from V and 1 base from J, the junction contained 16 bases not matched to a gene. Germline V CDR1 and CDR2: SGHTA, FQGNSA. The CDR3 region has the DNA TGTGCCAGCGGCAAAGGACTACAGGGGTCATGGAACACTGAAGCTTTCTTT. Translation gives CASGKGLQGSWNTEAFF.

V gene TRBV18 combines with J gene TRBJ2-1, with TRBD2 matching 8 bases. The germline CDR1 and CDR2 sequences are KGHSH and LQKENI. The trim removed 6 bases at V and 6 bases at J, leaving 7 bases unmatched. This CDR3 spans 14 amino acids. The CDR3 DNA sequence: TGTGCCAGCTCGCTTTCCGGGACTAGCAATGAGCAGTTCTTC. Residues: CASSLSGTSNEQFF.

This clonotype was found a few times. This chain joins TRBV7-2 and TRBJ1-6; TRBD1 aligns across 9 bases. V shed 5 bases and J 7 bases; nucleotides not matched to a gene: 3. The CDR3 is 14 residues long. The V gene's germline CDR1 is SGHTA and CDR2 FQGNSA. The CDR3: CASSGDRANSPLHF. The CDR3 bases are TGTGCCAGCAGCGGGGACAGGGCCAATTCACCCCTCCACTTT.